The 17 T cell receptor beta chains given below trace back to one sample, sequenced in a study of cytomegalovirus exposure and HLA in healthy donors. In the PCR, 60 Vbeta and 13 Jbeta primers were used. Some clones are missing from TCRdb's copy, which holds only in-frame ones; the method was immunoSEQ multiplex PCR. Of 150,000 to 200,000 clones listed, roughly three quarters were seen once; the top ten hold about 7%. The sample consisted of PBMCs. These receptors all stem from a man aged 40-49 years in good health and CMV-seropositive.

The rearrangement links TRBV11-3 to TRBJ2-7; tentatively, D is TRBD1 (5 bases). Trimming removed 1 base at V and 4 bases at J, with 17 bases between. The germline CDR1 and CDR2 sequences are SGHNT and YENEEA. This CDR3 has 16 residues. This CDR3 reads CASSLVARTLSYEQYF. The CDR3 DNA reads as TGTGCCAGCAGCTTAGTGGCGAGGACACTATCTTACGAGCAGTACTTC.

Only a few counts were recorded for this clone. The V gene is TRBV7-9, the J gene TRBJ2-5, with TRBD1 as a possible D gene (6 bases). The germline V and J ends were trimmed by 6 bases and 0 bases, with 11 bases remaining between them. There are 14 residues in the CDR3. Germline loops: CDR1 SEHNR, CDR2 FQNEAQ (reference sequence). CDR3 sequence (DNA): TGTGCCAGCAGTGGGACACCAAACCAAGAGACCCAGTACTTC. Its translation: CASSGTPNQETQYF.

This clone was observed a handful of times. CDR3 in amino acids: CSVSGTGKAGELFF. DNA for the CDR3: TGCAGCGTTTCCGGGACAGGGAAAGCCGGGGAGCTGTTTTTT. V is TRBV29-1 and J is TRBJ2-2; 9 bases agree with TRBD1. There are 14 residues in the CDR3. Unmatched junction bases numbered 7, after V lost 5 bases and J lost 6 bases. CDR1 SQVTM and CDR2 ANQGSEA come from the germline V gene.

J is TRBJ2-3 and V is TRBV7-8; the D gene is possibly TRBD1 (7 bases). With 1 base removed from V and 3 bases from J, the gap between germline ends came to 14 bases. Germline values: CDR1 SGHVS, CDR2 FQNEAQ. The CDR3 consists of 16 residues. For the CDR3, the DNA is TGTGCCAGCAGCTTAGACCAGGGGGGCAAAACAGATACGCAGTATTTT. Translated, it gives CASSLDQGGKTDTQYF.

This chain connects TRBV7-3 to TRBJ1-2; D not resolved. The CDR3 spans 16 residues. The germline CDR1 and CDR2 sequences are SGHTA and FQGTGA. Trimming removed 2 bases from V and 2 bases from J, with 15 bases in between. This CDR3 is CASSLGARPGNYGYTF. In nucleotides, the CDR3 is TGTGCCAGCAGCTTAGGTGCGCGGCCTGGGAACTATGGCTACACCTTC.

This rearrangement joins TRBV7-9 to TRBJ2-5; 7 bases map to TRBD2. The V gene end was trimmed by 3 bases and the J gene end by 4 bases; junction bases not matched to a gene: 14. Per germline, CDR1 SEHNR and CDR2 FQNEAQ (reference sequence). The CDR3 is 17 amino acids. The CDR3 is CASSFPSGVKRGETQYF. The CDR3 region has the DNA TGTGCCAGCAGCTTCCCAAGCGGGGTCAAGAGGGGAGAGACCCAGTACTTC.

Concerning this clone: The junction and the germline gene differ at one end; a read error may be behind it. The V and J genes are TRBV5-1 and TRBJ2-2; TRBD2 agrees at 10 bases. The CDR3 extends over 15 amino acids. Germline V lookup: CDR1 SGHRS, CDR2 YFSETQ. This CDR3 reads CASSLGLASTGELFF. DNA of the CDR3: TGCGCCAGCAGTTTGGGACTAGCGAGCACCGGGGAGCTGTTTTTT.

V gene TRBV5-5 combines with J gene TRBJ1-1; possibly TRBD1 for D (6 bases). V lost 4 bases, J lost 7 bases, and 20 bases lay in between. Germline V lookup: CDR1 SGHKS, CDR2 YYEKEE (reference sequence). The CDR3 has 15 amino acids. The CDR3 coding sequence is TGTGCCAGCAGCCGTACGGGGGGCCAGCCGTTTGAAGCTTTCTTT. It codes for CASSRTGGQPFEAFF.

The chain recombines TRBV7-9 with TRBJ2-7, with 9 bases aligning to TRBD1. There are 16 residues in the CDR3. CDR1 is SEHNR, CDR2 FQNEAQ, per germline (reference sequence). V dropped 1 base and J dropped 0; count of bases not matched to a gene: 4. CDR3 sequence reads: CASSLVVTGGSYEQYF. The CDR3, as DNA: TGTGCCAGCAGCTTAGTCGTGACAGGGGGCTCCTACGAGCAGTACTTC.

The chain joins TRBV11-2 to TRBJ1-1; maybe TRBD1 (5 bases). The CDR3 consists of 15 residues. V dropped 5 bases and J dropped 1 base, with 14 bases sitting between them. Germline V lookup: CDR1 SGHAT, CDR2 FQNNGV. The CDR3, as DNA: TGTGCCAGCAGCCCTCGACGCGGGGGGAACACTGAAGCTTTCTTT. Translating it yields CASSPRRGGNTEAFF.

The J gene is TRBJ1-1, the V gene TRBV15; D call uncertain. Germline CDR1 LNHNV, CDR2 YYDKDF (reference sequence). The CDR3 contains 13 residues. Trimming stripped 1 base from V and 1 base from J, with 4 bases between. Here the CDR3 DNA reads TGTGCCACCAGCAGAGGCAGGAACACTGAAGCTTTCTTT. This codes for CATSRGRNTEAFF.

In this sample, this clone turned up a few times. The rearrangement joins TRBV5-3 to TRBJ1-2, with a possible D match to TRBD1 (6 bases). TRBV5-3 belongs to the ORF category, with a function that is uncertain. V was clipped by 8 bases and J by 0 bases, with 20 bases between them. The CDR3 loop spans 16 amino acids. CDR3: CASNMGAQIANYGYTF. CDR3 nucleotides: TGTGCCAGCAACATGGGGGCTCAGATAGCTAACTATGGCTACACCTTC.

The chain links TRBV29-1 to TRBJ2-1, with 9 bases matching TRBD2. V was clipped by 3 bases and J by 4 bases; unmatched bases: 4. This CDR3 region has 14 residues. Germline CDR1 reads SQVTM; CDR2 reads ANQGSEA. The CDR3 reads CSVEGLAEYNEQFF. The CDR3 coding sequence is TGCAGCGTTGAGGGACTAGCTGAATACAATGAGCAGTTCTTC.

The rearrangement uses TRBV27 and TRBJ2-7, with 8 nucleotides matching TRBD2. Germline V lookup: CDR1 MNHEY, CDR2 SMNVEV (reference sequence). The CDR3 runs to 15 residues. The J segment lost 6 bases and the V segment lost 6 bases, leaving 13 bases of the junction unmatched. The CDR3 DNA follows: TGTGCCAGCAGGGACCGGGGGGGGCTACCCTTCGAGCAGTACTTC. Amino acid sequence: CASRDRGGLPFEQYF.

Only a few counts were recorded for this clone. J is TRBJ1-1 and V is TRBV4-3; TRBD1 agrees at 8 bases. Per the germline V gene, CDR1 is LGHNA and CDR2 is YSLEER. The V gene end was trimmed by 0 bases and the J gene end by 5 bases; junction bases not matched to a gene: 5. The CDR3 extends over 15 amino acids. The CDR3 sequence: CASSQESRGQTEAFF. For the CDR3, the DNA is TGCGCCAGCAGCCAAGAGAGCAGGGGGCAGACTGAAGCTTTCTTT.

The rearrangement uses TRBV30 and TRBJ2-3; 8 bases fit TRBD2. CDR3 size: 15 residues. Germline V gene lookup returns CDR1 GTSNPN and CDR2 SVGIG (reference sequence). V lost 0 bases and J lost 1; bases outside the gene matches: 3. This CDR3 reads CAWSVRRGGTDTQYF. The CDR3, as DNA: TGTGCCTGGAGTGTTCGGCGGGGGGGCACAGATACGCAGTATTTT.

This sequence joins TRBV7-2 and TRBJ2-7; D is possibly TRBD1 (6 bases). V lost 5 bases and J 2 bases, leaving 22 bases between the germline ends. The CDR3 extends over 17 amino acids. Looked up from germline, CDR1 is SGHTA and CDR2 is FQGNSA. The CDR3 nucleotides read TGTGCCAGCAGCCCTAGGGTGACAGGAACTTTTGCCTACGAGCAGTACTTC. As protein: CASSPRVTGTFAYEQYF.